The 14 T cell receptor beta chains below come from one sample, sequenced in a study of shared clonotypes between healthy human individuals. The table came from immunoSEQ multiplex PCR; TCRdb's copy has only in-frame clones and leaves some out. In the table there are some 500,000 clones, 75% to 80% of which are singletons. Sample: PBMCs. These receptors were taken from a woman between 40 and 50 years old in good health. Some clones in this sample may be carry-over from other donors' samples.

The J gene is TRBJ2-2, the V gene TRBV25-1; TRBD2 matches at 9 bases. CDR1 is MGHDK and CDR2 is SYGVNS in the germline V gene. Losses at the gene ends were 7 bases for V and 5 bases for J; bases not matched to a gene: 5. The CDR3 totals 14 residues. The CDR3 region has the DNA TGTGCCAGCATGGCGGGAGGGCAGACCGGGGAGCTGTTTTTT. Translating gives CASMAGGQTGELFF.

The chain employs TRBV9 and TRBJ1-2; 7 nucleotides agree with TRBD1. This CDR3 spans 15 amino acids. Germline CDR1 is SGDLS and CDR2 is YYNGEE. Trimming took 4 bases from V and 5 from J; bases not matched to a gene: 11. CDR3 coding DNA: TGTGCCAGCAGCTCCCGACAGGGTATAGGGTATGGCTACACCTTC. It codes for CASSSRQGIGYGYTF.

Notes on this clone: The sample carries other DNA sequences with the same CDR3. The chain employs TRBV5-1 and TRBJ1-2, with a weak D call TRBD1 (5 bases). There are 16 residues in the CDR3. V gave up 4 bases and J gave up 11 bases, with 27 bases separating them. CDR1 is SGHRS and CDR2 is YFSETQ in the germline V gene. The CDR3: CASSPPGREVVGGYTF. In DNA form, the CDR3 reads TGCGCCAGCAGCCCTCCCGGCAGGGAGGTTGTGGGTGGTTACACCTTC.

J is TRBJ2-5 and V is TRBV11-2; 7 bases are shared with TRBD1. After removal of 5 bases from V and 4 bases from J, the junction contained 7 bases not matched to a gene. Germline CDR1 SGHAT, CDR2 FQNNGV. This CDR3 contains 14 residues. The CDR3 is CASSPATGIETQYF. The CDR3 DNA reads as TGTGCCAGCAGCCCGGCGACAGGGATAGAGACCCAGTACTTC.

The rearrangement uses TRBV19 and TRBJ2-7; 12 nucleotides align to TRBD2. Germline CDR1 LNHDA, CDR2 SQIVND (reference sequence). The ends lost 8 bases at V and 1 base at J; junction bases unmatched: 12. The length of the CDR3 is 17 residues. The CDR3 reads CASPPASGRGLSYEQYF. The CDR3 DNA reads TGTGCCAGTCCCCCGGCTAGCGGGAGGGGGTTATCCTACGAGCAGTACTTC.

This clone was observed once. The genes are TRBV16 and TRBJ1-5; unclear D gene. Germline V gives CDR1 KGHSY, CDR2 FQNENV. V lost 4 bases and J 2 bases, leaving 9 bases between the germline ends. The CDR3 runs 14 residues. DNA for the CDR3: TGTGCCAGCAGCCCGACGATGGGCAATCAGCCCCAGCATTTT. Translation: CASSPTMGNQPQHF.

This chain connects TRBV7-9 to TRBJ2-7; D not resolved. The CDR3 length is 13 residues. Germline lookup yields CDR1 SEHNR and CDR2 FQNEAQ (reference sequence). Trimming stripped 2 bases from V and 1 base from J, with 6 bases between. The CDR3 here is CASSLTPSYEQYF. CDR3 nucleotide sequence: TGTGCCAGCAGCTTAACTCCTTCCTACGAGCAGTACTTC.

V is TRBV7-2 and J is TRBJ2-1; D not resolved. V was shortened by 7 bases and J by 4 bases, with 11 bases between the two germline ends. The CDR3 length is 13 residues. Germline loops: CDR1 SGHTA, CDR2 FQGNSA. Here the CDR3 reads CASKVPSYNEQFF. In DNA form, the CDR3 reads TGTGCCAGCAAAGTACCATCATACAATGAGCAGTTCTTC.

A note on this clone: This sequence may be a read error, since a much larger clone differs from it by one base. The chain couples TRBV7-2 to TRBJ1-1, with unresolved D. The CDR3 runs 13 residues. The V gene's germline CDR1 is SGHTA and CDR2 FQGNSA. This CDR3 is CASGFYMNTEAFF. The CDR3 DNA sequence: TGTGCCAGCGGCTTTTATATGAACACTGAAGCTTTCTTT.

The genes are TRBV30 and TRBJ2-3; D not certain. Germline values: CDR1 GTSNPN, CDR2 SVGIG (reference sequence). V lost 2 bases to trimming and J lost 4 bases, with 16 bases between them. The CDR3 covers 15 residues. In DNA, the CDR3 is TGTGCCTGGAGTCGAAGCGAGCAGTTAGCAGATACGCAGTATTTT. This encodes CAWSRSEQLADTQYF.

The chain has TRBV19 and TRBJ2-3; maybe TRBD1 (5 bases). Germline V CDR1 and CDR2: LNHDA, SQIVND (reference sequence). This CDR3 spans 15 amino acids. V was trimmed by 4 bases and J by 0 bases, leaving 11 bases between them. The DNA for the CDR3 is TGTGCCAGTAGTACGGACACGACTAGCACAGATACGCAGTATTTT. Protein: CASSTDTTSTDTQYF.

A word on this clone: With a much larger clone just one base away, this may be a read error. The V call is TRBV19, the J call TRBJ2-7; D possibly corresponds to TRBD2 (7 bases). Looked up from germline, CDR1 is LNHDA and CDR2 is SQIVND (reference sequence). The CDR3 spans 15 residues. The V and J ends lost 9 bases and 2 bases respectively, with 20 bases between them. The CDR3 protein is CASRPPGGSTYEQYF. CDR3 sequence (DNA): TGTGCCAGCCGACCTCCGGGGGGCTCTACCTACGAGCAGTACTTC.

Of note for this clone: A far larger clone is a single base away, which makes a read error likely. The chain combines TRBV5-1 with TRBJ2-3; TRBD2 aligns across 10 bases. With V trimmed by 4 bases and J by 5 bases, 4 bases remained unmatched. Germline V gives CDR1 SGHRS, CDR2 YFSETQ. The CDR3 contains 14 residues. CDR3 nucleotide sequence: TGCGCCAGCAGCCGCCTAGCGGGAGAAGATACGCAGTATTTT. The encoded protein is CASSRLAGEDTQYF.

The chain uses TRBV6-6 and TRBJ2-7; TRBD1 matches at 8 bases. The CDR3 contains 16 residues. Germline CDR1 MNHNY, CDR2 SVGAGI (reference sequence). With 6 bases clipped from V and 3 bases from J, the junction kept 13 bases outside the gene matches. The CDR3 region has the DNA TGTGCCAGCAGGGGGCAGGGGGCCTACCGGGTCTACGAGCAGTACTTC. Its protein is CASRGQGAYRVYEQYF.